A selection of T cell receptor beta chains follows, all from one sample in a study of CD8 T cells in Susac syndrome. TCRdb re-analysed the immunoSEQ multiplex PCR reads in MiXCR, keeping a single row per CDR3 protein. The sample lists about 250,000 distinct CDR3 sequences; about 94% were seen once. The material sequenced was CD4+ T cells from PBMCs. Every receptor here comes from a human donor with multiple sclerosis. Each CDR3 is given with its conserved first and last residue. The D gene is left open where the match is weak. Size values are once, few and many counts, or a class for expanded clones, and some rows have none.

TRBJ2-5 . TRBV5-5 . CASSFRALETQYF TGTGCCAGCAGCTTCCGGGCGCTAGAGACCCAGTACTTC
TRBJ2-3 . TRBV19 . CASSIRSGTDTQYF TGTGCCAGTAGTATAAGGTCTGGCACAGATACGCAGTATTTT
TRBJ2-5 . TRBV9 . CASSADGTQETQYF TGTGCCAGCAGCGCGGACGGGACCCAAGAGACCCAGTACTTC
TRBJ2-3 . TRBV2 . CASSDVDTQYF TGTGCCAGCAGTGATGTGGATACGCAGTATTTT
TRBJ2-2 . TRBV7-3 . CASSLSGAPGTGELFF TGTGCCAGCAGCTTATCGGGGGCCCCGGGCACCGGGGAGCTGTTTTTT
TRBJ2-2 TRBD1 TRBV5-6 . CASSRYRGPTNTGELFF TGTGCCAGCAGCAGGTACAGGGGGCCAACGAACACCGGGGAGCTGTTTTTT
TRBJ1-2 . TRBV12-3/TRBV12-4 . CASRDGTNYGYTF TGTGCCAGCAGGGACGGTACTAACTATGGCTACACCTTC
TRBJ2-2 . TRBV10-3 . CAISESDGSTGELFF TGTGCCATCAGTGAGTCGGACGGCAGCACCGGGGAGCTGTTTTTT
TRBJ2-7 . TRBV20-1 . CSARARGQSSYEQYF TGCAGTGCTCGGGCCCGGGGGCAGAGCTCCTACGAGCAGTACTTC
TRBJ1-2 TRBD1 TRBV2 . CASSEEGAYYGYTF TGTGCCAGCAGTGAAGAGGGGGCCTACTATGGCTACACCTTC
TRBJ2-5 . TRBV5-4 . CASRGEIGEETQYF TGTGCCAGCAGAGGGGAGATAGGGGAAGAGACCCAGTACTTC
TRBJ1-1 . TRBV29-1 . CSVDRNTGITEAFF TGCAGCGTTGACCGTAACACAGGGATCACTGAAGCTTTCTTT
TRBJ1-1 . TRBV6-5 . CASSRRQDWNTEAFF TGTGCCAGCAGTCGTAGACAGGATTGGAACACTGAAGCTTTCTTT
TRBJ2-7 . TRBV27 . CASSLHRTSYEQYF TGTGCCAGCAGTTTACACCGTACTTCCTACGAGCAGTACTTC
TRBJ2-3 . TRBV29-1 . CSVDRTLDTQYF TGCAGCGTTGACAGGACGCTCGATACGCAGTATTTT
TRBJ1-2 TRBD1 TRBV29-1 once CSVRRTGYHGYTF TGCAGCGTTCGCCGGACAGGGTATCATGGCTACACCTTC
TRBJ2-5 TRBD1 TRBV2 . CASSKQGETQYF TGTGCCAGCAGTAAACAGGGGGAGACCCAGTACTTC
TRBJ2-1 . TRBV25-1 . CASSEGRYNEQFF TGTGCCAGCAGTGAAGGCAGGTACAATGAGCAGTTCTTC
TRBJ1-5 TRBD1 TRBV19 . CASSIELGQAQHF TGTGCCAGTAGTATAGAGCTAGGACAGGCCCAGCATTTT
TRBJ1-2 . TRBV10-3 once CAISLGRDGYTF TGTGCCATCAGCTTGGGAAGGGATGGCTACACCTTC
TRBJ1-3 . TRBV15 . CATSRDPSGNTIYF TGTGCCACCAGCAGAGATCCGTCCGGAAACACCATATATTTT
TRBJ2-1 . TRBV25-1 once CASSEGSGPSEQFF TGTGCCAGCAGTGAAGGGTCGGGTCCCAGTGAGCAGTTCTTC
TRBJ1-1 . TRBV29-1 . CSGLQDLNTEAFF TGCAGCGGATTACAGGATCTGAACACTGAAGCTTTCTTT
TRBJ1-1 TRBD1 TRBV10-3 . CAIREGQGGAEAFF TGTGCCATCAGGGAGGGACAGGGAGGCGCTGAAGCTTTCTTT
TRBJ1-2 . TRBV29-1 . CSVAGGPNYGYTF TGCAGCGTTGCCGGTGGGCCCAACTATGGCTACACCTTC
TRBJ2-7 . TRBV3-1 . CASSSLPRGEYEQYF TGTGCCAGCAGCTCTCTACCCAGGGGGGAATACGAGCAGTACTTC